This T cell receptor beta chain was profiled in a study of T cell repertoires in cytomegalovirus infection. Ten or more counts support this clonotype. As yet, its antigen is unknown. Trimming cost V 8 bases and J 1 base, with 11 bases left between them. There are 13 residues in the CDR3. The germline CDR1 and CDR2 sequences are MDHEN and SYDVKM. TCRdb recomputed calls from the reads with MiXCR, one row per CDR3 protein. The repertoire holds about 130,000 distinct CDR3 sequences, about 24% seen once, with 34% in the top ten. Sequencing was carried out using PBMCs, sequenced either directly or after in vitro stimulation (not recorded which). The rearrangement links TRBV28 to TRBJ1-1; no clear D. The clonotype comes from a human donor in good health (CMV status not recorded). Some clones in this sample may be carry-over from other donors' samples. In nucleotides, the CDR3 is TGTGCCAGCCGGTTATTGAGGAACACTGAAGCTTTCTTT. Its translation: CASRLLRNTEAFF.